The clone carrying this T cell receptor (beta chain) occurred a few times. Antigen: not known. This specimen belongs to a study of post-analysis software for immune sequencing data. Points from the study as a whole: Strong co-clustering by F measure was seen for same-batch samples.

Researchers reported that TCR beta cDNA libraries carried unique molecular identifiers. One entry per CDR3 protein results from TCRdb running MiXCR on the PCR reads. In the table there are hundreds of thousands of distinct CDR3 sequences, over 45% of which are singletons. This clonotype originated in a girl aged 2 to 9 with multiple sclerosis. The sequencing sample was made of blood.

DNA of the CDR3: TGCAGCGTTCAACCCCATCACCAAGAGACCCAGTACTTC. Translating gives CSVQPHHQETQYF. The chain employs TRBV29-1 and TRBJ2-5; no firm D call. Per germline, CDR1 SQVTM and CDR2 ANQGSEA. The CDR3 runs to 13 residues. Between the trimmed V and J ends, which lost 5 bases and 0 bases, there was a span of 10 bases.